Listed below are T cell receptor beta chains from one sample, sequenced in a study of neurological immune-mediated disorders. MiXCR, applied by TCRdb to the 5' RACE reads, yields one record per CDR3 protein. The sample holds tens of thousands of distinct CDR3 sequences, 2% to 2.5% seen once. The sequenced sample consisted of PBMCs. The receptors shown here come from a woman in her forties or fifties with multiple sclerosis. The CDR3 runs from the conserved cysteine through the conserved F or W. Each record gives: D gene, V gene, CDR3 protein. A D gene is named only where the DNA matches it firmly.

D: .; V: TRBV20-1; CDR3: CSASPGVVSYEQYF
D: TRBD2; V: TRBV12-3/TRBV12-4; CDR3: CASSAGTSGRGRNEQFF
D: .; V: TRBV25-1; CDR3: CASSELHSSYNEQFF
D: .; V: TRBV6-2/TRBV6-3; CDR3: CASSYAGPTYEQYF
D: .; V: TRBV7-3; CDR3: CASSLTGSESPLNF
D: TRBD1; V: TRBV7-9; CDR3: CASRTDTRTGAPGLPLHF
D: .; V: TRBV5-1; CDR3: CASSLEFSTQYF
D: .; V: TRBV12-3/TRBV12-4; CDR3: CASSLRGIGNTIYF
D: .; V: TRBV7-2; CDR3: CASSSPSPDTQYF
D: .; V: TRBV14; CDR3: CASSTVGSGANVLTF
D: TRBD1; V: TRBV18; CDR3: CASSPGSGGSEQYF
D: TRBD1; V: TRBV6-5; CDR3: CASNAAGTGQNIQYF
D: .; V: TRBV4-3; CDR3: CASSQGLQEYEQFF
D: .; V: TRBV5-4; CDR3: CASSLNPGPYEQYF
D: TRBD2; V: TRBV12-3/TRBV12-4; CDR3: CASSLARSGRATDTQYF
D: .; V: TRBV7-2; CDR3: CASSLGIWDYEQYF
D: .; V: TRBV9; CDR3: CASGTGVGYTF
D: TRBD2; V: TRBV5-1; CDR3: CASSLMRERYNEQFF
D: TRBD1; V: TRBV6-2/TRBV6-3; CDR3: CASALVPGQGIEYNEQFF
D: .; V: TRBV20-1; CDR3: CSARGGPNTEAFF
D: TRBD1; V: TRBV5-5; CDR3: CASNHGGDRGILEQYF
D: .; V: TRBV20-1; CDR3: CSARKHDPQMVRHYSNYGYTF
D: TRBD1; V: TRBV7-9; CDR3: CASSADRTDTQYF
D: .; V: TRBV20-1; CDR3: CSAEQGSYEQYF
D: .; V: TRBV10-3; CDR3: CASEGADTQYF
D: .; V: TRBV5-1; CDR3: CASSPTAANTGELFF
D: TRBD2; V: TRBV7-7; CDR3: CASSSQRTSGYNEQFF
D: .; V: TRBV5-1; CDR3: CASSLAGRDGYGYTF
D: .; V: TRBV12-3/TRBV12-4; CDR3: CASSWGTSGNTIYF